The rows below give T cell receptor beta chains drawn from one sample of a study of sequential checkpoint blockade in melanoma. Clones were read by immunoSEQ multiplex PCR, and TCRdb kept only the in-frame ones, dropping some. The sample lists over 15,000 clones; approximately 58% were seen once. Sequenced here: CD8+ T cells sorted from blood (inferred from file names), sampled from a patient given nivolumab and ipilimumab in sequence. The source of these receptors is a human donor with melanoma. The CDR3 runs from the conserved cysteine through the conserved F or W. Fields, in order: D gene, V gene, clone size, J gene, CDR3 DNA, CDR3 protein. The D gene is left open where the match is weak. Rows may omit the clone size; those that give it use once, few, many or a size class.

TRBD2,TRBV5-6,NA,TRBJ2-3,TGTGCCAGCAGCTTGTCCGGCGCGGGGGGTCTCACAGATACGCAGTATTTT,CASSLSGAGGLTDTQYF
NA,TRBV15,NA,TRBJ2-1,TGTGCCACCAGCAGAGGTGGGGTTAGCGGCAATGAGCAGTTCTTC,CATSRGGVSGNEQFF
NA,TRBV5-8,NA,TRBJ2-2,TGTGCCAGCAGCTTTCTTATCAGTCAACCGAACACCGGGGAGCTGTTTTTT,CASSFLISQPNTGELFF
NA,TRBV28,NA,TRBJ2-4,TGTGCCAGCAGTCCCCCCCCAGGGTACGCCAAAAACATTCAGTACTTC,CASSPPPGYAKNIQYF
TRBD2,TRBV6-6,NA,TRBJ2-7,TGTGCCAGCAGTTACCTGGCTAGCGGTACCTACGAGCAGTACTTC,CASSYLASGTYEQYF
NA,TRBV6-5,once,TRBJ2-7,TGTGCCAGCAGTTACTCGAGTGCTTCCGAGCAGTACTTC,CASSYSSASEQYF
NA,TRBV2,NA,TRBJ2-7,TGTGCCAGCAGCCCCGCTAGCGACCTTGCAGAGCAGTACTTC,CASSPASDLAEQYF
NA,TRBV28,NA,TRBJ2-7,TGTGCCAGCAGTTTTCTCTACGAGCAGTACTTC,CASSFLYEQYF
NA,TRBV6-1,few,TRBJ1-2,TGTGCCAGCAGTTCCAGGGTTGGCTACACCTTC,CASSSRVGYTF
TRBD1,TRBV19,NA,TRBJ1-1,TGTGCCAGTAGTATTGGGACAGGGGGCCTTACTGAAGCTTTCTTT,CASSIGTGGLTEAFF
NA,TRBV2,NA,TRBJ2-7,TGTGCCAGCAGTGAAGGGTACAACTCCTACGAGCAGTACTTC,CASSEGYNSYEQYF
NA,TRBV2,NA,TRBJ2-1,TGTGCCTCGCGCCCCACCGAGGGTCAGCTATACAATGAGCAGTTCTTC,CASRPTEGQLYNEQFF
TRBD1,TRBV5-1,NA,TRBJ1-1,TGCGCCAGCAGCCCAGCCGGGACAGGGGCAAGTCTCACTGAAGCTTTCTTT,CASSPAGTGASLTEAFF
NA,TRBV4-1,NA,TRBJ1-1,TGCGCCAGCAGCCTCCGAGGGGGAGACTTGAACACTGAAGCTTTCTTT,CASSLRGGDLNTEAFF
NA,TRBV7-9,few,TRBJ2-7,TGTGCCAGCAGCTTTGGGACTCCCACGGTCTCCGAGCAGTACTTC,CASSFGTPTVSEQYF
TRBD2,TRBV6-1,NA,TRBJ2-5,TGTGCCAGCAGTGAAGCGGGTCTAGCGGGAGGAAGTGAGACCCAGTACTTC,CASSEAGLAGGSETQYF
TRBD1,TRBV30,NA,TRBJ1-1,TGTGCCTGGAGTCTTAGAACGACAGGGGGCGAGAACACTGAAGCTTTCTTT,CAWSLRTTGGENTEAFF
TRBD2,TRBV9,NA,TRBJ2-3,TGTGCCAGCAGCGTTAGCGGGGGGAGCACAGATACGCAGTATTTT,CASSVSGGSTDTQYF
TRBD1,TRBV29-1,once,TRBJ2-5,TGCAGCGTTGAGGGGACAGGGTACGAAGAGACCCAGTACTTC,CSVEGTGYEETQYF
TRBD1,TRBV2,NA,TRBJ2-7,TGTGCCAGCAGTGTTGGGACAGGGGGAGTAGAGTACTTC,CASSVGTGGVEYF
NA,TRBV5-1,NA,TRBJ2-7,TGCGCCAGCAGCCCGGGGAGGCAGCCCGTTGGCAACGAGCAGTACTTC,CASSPGRQPVGNEQYF
TRBD2,TRBV10-3,few,TRBJ2-7,TGTGCCATCAGTGAGTCGGGAGGGAGGGGTGACGAGCAGTACTTC,CAISESGGRGDEQYF
NA,TRBV4-1,NA,TRBJ1-3,TGCGCCAGCAGCCAATCGACTACGAGCTCTGGAAACACCATATATTTT,CASSQSTTSSGNTIYF
NA,TRBV27,NA,TRBJ2-1,TGTGCCAGCAGTTTATGGCTAGCGACGAACTACAATGAGCAGTTCTTC,CASSLWLATNYNEQFF
TRBD1,TRBV6-5,NA,TRBJ1-5,TGTGCCAGCAGCCAGGGACAGAGCAATCAGCCCCAGCATTTT,CASSQGQSNQPQHF
TRBD1,TRBV6-1,NA,TRBJ1-1,TGTGCCAGCAGCTCAGGGGGCAGGACTGAAGCTTTCTTT,CASSSGGRTEAFF
TRBD2,TRBV13,NA,TRBJ2-2,TGTGCCAGCGGCATCGGAGCTAGCGGTCCCGGGGAGCTGTTTTTT,CASGIGASGPGELFF
TRBD1,TRBV28,few,TRBJ1-5,TGTGCCAGCAGTTTAAGGCAGGGGGCGAAACAGCCCCAGCATTTT,CASSLRQGAKQPQHF
NA,TRBV5-5,NA,TRBJ2-7,TGTGCCAGCAGCTGGCTCATGGTGGGCCCCTACGAGCAGTACTTC,CASSWLMVGPYEQYF
NA,TRBV15,few,TRBJ2-7,TGTGCCACCAGCAGAGTTGGGGGAGGATACGAGCAGTACTTC,CATSRVGGGYEQYF
NA,TRBV5-3,few,TRBJ1-2,TGTGCCAGCAGCCAAGAGGGGGATGGCTACACCTTC,CASSQEGDGYTF
TRBD1,TRBV2,NA,TRBJ2-2,TGTGCCAGCGGGGACAGGGTCGGAGGCACCGGGGAGCTGTTTTTT,CASGDRVGGTGELFF
NA,TRBV9,few,TRBJ2-2,TGTGCCAGCAGCCCTGGAGACTACGCCGGGGAGCTGTTTTTT,CASSPGDYAGELFF
TRBD2,TRBV5-6,NA,TRBJ2-1,TGTGCCAGCAGCCCTCGGACTAGCGGGAGCTTTTTCAATGAGCAGTTCTTC,CASSPRTSGSFFNEQFF
NA,TRBV27,few,TRBJ1-2,TGTGCCAGCAGTTTACAACTGGGGGGGGAAGGCTACACCTTC,CASSLQLGGEGYTF
TRBD2,TRBV28,NA,TRBJ2-7,TGTGCCAGCAGTCCATTGGGACTAGCGCTTACCCACGAGCAGTACTTC,CASSPLGLALTHEQYF
NA,TRBV6-6,few,TRBJ1-3,TGTGCCAGCACCCATGACCTAGACACCATATATTTT,CASTHDLDTIYF
NA,TRBV6-1,few,TRBJ2-2,TGTGCCAGCGGACAAGACACAACGAACACCGGGGAGCTGTTTTTT,CASGQDTTNTGELFF
TRBD1,TRBV6-1,NA,TRBJ1-5,TGTGCCATCGCCAGGGGGACGGGCAATCAGCCCCAGCATTTT,CAIARGTGNQPQHF
NA,TRBV5-3,NA,TRBJ1-6,TGTGCCAGCAGCTTAATTGGGGCCAATTCACCCCTCCACTTT,CASSLIGANSPLHF
NA,TRBV7-6,NA,TRBJ2-2,TGTGCCAGCAGCTTAGGGCACGGGACCGGGGAGCTGTTTTTT,CASSLGHGTGELFF
NA,TRBV2,few,TRBJ1-1,TGTGCCAGCAGAGGATCGGGGAACACTGAAGCTTTCTTT,CASRGSGNTEAFF
NA,TRBV30,NA,TRBJ1-1,TGTGCCTGGAGCCCTGAGGTGAACACTGAAGCTTTCTTT,CAWSPEVNTEAFF
NA,TRBV30,NA,TRBJ2-7,TGTGCCTGGGATAGCGAGGGGGTTACCTACGAGCAGTACTTC,CAWDSEGVTYEQYF